This is a list of T cell receptor beta chains from one sample in a study of breast tumors, draining lymph nodes, adjacent tissues. TCRdb reprocessed the multiplex PCR reads via MiXCR and lists one record per CDR3 protein. The sample lists fewer than 200,000 distinct CDR3 sequences, roughly 30% occurring once. Sequenced sample: axillary lymph node tissue. These receptors were obtained from a female donor with breast cancer. Some clones in this sample may be carry-over from other donors' samples. The CDR3 runs from the conserved cysteine through the conserved F or W. The D gene is left open where the match is weak. For some rows the clone size is stated as once, few or many, or as a class when expanded; others skip it.

cdr3_length: 14; clone_size: many; v_call: TRBV19; j_call: TRBJ2-7; d_call: TRBD2; cdr3_aa: CASSLGTRLHEQYF; cdr3_nt: TGTGCCAGTAGCCTAGGGACTAGGCTCCACGAGCAGTACTTC
cdr3_length: 18; clone_size: many; v_call: TRBV15; j_call: TRBJ1-2; d_call: -; cdr3_aa: CATSRVSSPGTGPYGYTF; cdr3_nt: TGTGCCACCAGCAGAGTATCGAGCCCGGGCACAGGCCCCTATGGCTACACCTTC
cdr3_length: 14; clone_size: many; v_call: TRBV24-1; j_call: TRBJ2-3; d_call: -; cdr3_aa: CATSDLYVADTQYF; cdr3_nt: TGTGCCACCAGTGATTTGTATGTCGCAGATACGCAGTATTTT
cdr3_length: 15; clone_size: many; v_call: TRBV7-2; j_call: TRBJ2-5; d_call: -; cdr3_aa: CASSASQGQQETQYF; cdr3_nt: TGTGCCAGCAGCGCCTCCCAGGGGCAACAAGAGACCCAGTACTTC
cdr3_length: 17; clone_size: many; v_call: TRBV6-4; j_call: TRBJ1-4; d_call: -; cdr3_aa: CASRTPLDSATNEKLFF; cdr3_nt: TGTGCCAGCAGGACGCCCTTAGACAGTGCAACTAATGAAAAACTGTTTTTT
cdr3_length: 15; clone_size: -; v_call: TRBV4-2; j_call: TRBJ2-4; d_call: TRBD2; cdr3_aa: CASSLREASKNIQYF; cdr3_nt: TGTGCCAGCAGCTTGCGGGAGGCAAGCAAAAACATTCAGTACTTC
cdr3_length: 13; clone_size: many; v_call: TRBV11-3; j_call: TRBJ2-1; d_call: -; cdr3_aa: CASSKDRLGPPFF; cdr3_nt: TGTGCCAGCAGCAAAGACCGACTAGGTCCGCCGTTCTTC
cdr3_length: 13; clone_size: many; v_call: TRBV10-3; j_call: TRBJ2-5; d_call: TRBD2; cdr3_aa: CAISVAGEETQYF; cdr3_nt: TGTGCCATCAGTGTAGCGGGAGAAGAGACCCAGTACTTC
cdr3_length: 14; clone_size: -; v_call: TRBV2; j_call: TRBJ2-1; d_call: -; cdr3_aa: CASSSGSAYNEQFF; cdr3_nt: TGTGCCAGCAGCTCCGGGAGTGCGTACAATGAGCAGTTCTTC
cdr3_length: 14; clone_size: -; v_call: TRBV7-2; j_call: TRBJ2-5; d_call: -; cdr3_aa: CASSLALGQETQYF; cdr3_nt: TGTGCCAGCAGCTTAGCGTTGGGGCAAGAGACCCAGTACTTC
cdr3_length: 15; clone_size: many; v_call: TRBV7-2; j_call: TRBJ1-4; d_call: -; cdr3_aa: CASSTRVGLYEKLFF; cdr3_nt: TGTGCCAGCAGCACGCGAGTCGGGCTCTATGAAAAACTGTTTTTT
cdr3_length: 16; clone_size: -; v_call: TRBV10-3; j_call: TRBJ2-3; d_call: -; cdr3_aa: CASSDRGGLGTDTQYF; cdr3_nt: TGTGCCAGCAGTGACAGAGGGGGTCTTGGGACAGATACGCAGTATTTT
cdr3_length: 15; clone_size: many; v_call: TRBV7-9; j_call: TRBJ1-2; d_call: -; cdr3_aa: CASSLSLGDPYGYTF; cdr3_nt: TGTGCCAGCAGCTTATCTCTTGGGGACCCCTATGGCTACACCTTC
cdr3_length: 14; clone_size: -; v_call: TRBV19; j_call: TRBJ2-1; d_call: -; cdr3_aa: CASREGGARNEQFF; cdr3_nt: TGTGCCAGTAGGGAGGGGGGGGCTCGTAATGAGCAGTTCTTC
cdr3_length: 12; clone_size: -; v_call: TRBV11-2; j_call: TRBJ1-1; d_call: -; cdr3_aa: CASRSYQAEAFF; cdr3_nt: TGTGCCAGCAGATCCTACCAGGCTGAAGCTTTCTTT
cdr3_length: 15; clone_size: -; v_call: TRBV19; j_call: TRBJ1-4; d_call: -; cdr3_aa: CASRQRGAVNEKLFF; cdr3_nt: TGTGCCAGTAGACAGCGGGGGGCTGTTAATGAAAAACTGTTTTTT
cdr3_length: 11; clone_size: many; v_call: TRBV12-3/TRBV12-4; j_call: TRBJ2-1; d_call: -; cdr3_aa: CASSSGAEQFF; cdr3_nt: TGTGCCAGCAGTTCCGGAGCTGAGCAGTTCTTC
cdr3_length: 18; clone_size: -; v_call: TRBV10-3; j_call: TRBJ2-5; d_call: -; cdr3_aa: CAISGAGLGGRDQETQYF; cdr3_nt: TGTGCCATCAGTGGGGCGGGGCTCGGGGGCCGTGACCAAGAGACCCAGTACTTC
cdr3_length: 13; clone_size: many; v_call: TRBV29-1; j_call: TRBJ1-2; d_call: -; cdr3_aa: CSTPGSTNYGYTF; cdr3_nt: TGCAGCACCCCGGGCAGCACTAACTATGGCTACACCTTC
cdr3_length: 10; clone_size: -; v_call: TRBV9; j_call: TRBJ2-2; d_call: -; cdr3_aa: CASSTGELFF; cdr3_nt: TGTGCCAGCAGCACCGGGGAGCTGTTTTTT
cdr3_length: 12; clone_size: -; v_call: TRBV7-9; j_call: TRBJ1-1; d_call: -; cdr3_aa: CASSFGGDEAFF; cdr3_nt: TGTGCCAGCAGCTTCGGGGGAGACGAAGCTTTCTTT
cdr3_length: 11; clone_size: many; v_call: TRBV10-3; j_call: TRBJ2-7; d_call: -; cdr3_aa: CATTGVNEQYF; cdr3_nt: TGTGCCACCACGGGGGTTAACGAGCAGTACTTC
cdr3_length: 15; clone_size: many; v_call: TRBV7-9; j_call: TRBJ2-5; d_call: TRBD2; cdr3_aa: CASTFREGTQETQYF; cdr3_nt: TGTGCCAGCACCTTTAGGGAGGGGACTCAAGAGACCCAGTACTTC
cdr3_length: 13; clone_size: few; v_call: TRBV9; j_call: TRBJ1-1; d_call: -; cdr3_aa: CASRPALNTEAFF; cdr3_nt: TGTGCCAGCAGGCCCGCCCTGAACACTGAAGCTTTCTTT
cdr3_length: 15; clone_size: many; v_call: TRBV4-1; j_call: TRBJ2-2; d_call: TRBD1; cdr3_aa: CASSQSTGGSGELFF; cdr3_nt: TGCGCCAGCAGCCAATCGACAGGGGGCTCCGGGGAGCTGTTTTTT
cdr3_length: 16; clone_size: few; v_call: TRBV2; j_call: TRBJ1-1; d_call: -; cdr3_aa: CASSPVGQEMNTEAFF; cdr3_nt: TGTGCCAGCAGTCCGGTGGGGCAGGAAATGAACACTGAAGCTTTCTTT
cdr3_length: 15; clone_size: -; v_call: TRBV3-1; j_call: TRBJ2-1; d_call: TRBD2; cdr3_aa: CASRTTSGSSTEQFF; cdr3_nt: TGTGCCAGCAGGACGACTAGCGGGAGTTCTACTGAGCAGTTCTTC
cdr3_length: 17; clone_size: many; v_call: TRBV12-3/TRBV12-4; j_call: TRBJ2-3; d_call: TRBD1; cdr3_aa: CASSPNVGTGGTDTQYF; cdr3_nt: TGTGCCAGCAGTCCCAACGTCGGGACAGGGGGCACAGATACGCAGTATTTT
cdr3_length: 14; clone_size: many; v_call: TRBV18; j_call: TRBJ2-7; d_call: -; cdr3_aa: CASSPDRVPYEQYF; cdr3_nt: TGTGCCAGCTCACCGGACAGAGTCCCCTACGAGCAGTACTTC
cdr3_length: 17; clone_size: -; v_call: TRBV10-1; j_call: TRBJ2-5; d_call: TRBD1; cdr3_aa: CASSSGRTGQAEETQYF; cdr3_nt: TGCGCCAGCAGTTCCGGAAGGACAGGGCAGGCAGAGGAGACCCAGTACTTC
cdr3_length: 11; clone_size: few; v_call: TRBV5-4; j_call: TRBJ2-1; d_call: -; cdr3_aa: CASSQENEQFF; cdr3_nt: TGTGCCAGCAGCCAGGAGAATGAGCAGTTCTTC
cdr3_length: 13; clone_size: -; v_call: TRBV29-1; j_call: TRBJ1-1; d_call: TRBD1; cdr3_aa: CSVESQGGTEAFF; cdr3_nt: TGCAGCGTTGAGTCACAGGGGGGTACTGAAGCTTTCTTT
cdr3_length: 15; clone_size: -; v_call: TRBV28; j_call: TRBJ2-3; d_call: -; cdr3_aa: CASSTRLSSTDTQYF; cdr3_nt: TGTGCCAGCAGTACACGACTGTCCTCCACAGATACGCAGTATTTT
cdr3_length: 17; clone_size: many; v_call: TRBV6-6; j_call: TRBJ2-3; d_call: TRBD2; cdr3_aa: CASEGTSGRAIADTQYF; cdr3_nt: TGTGCCAGCGAAGGGACTAGCGGGAGGGCCATCGCAGATACGCAGTATTTT
cdr3_length: 15; clone_size: -; v_call: TRBV6-1; j_call: TRBJ2-7; d_call: -; cdr3_aa: CASSQAWQGGYEQYF; cdr3_nt: TGTGCCAGCAGTCAAGCGTGGCAGGGGGGCTACGAGCAGTACTTC
cdr3_length: 10; clone_size: few; v_call: TRBV20-1; j_call: TRBJ1-1; d_call: -; cdr3_aa: CSARNWRAFF; cdr3_nt: TGCAGTGCTAGAAACTGGAGAGCTTTCTTT
cdr3_length: 14; clone_size: once; v_call: TRBV20-1; j_call: TRBJ2-7; d_call: -; cdr3_aa: CSAPQGKSPYEQYF; cdr3_nt: TGCAGTGCTCCACAGGGAAAGTCCCCCTACGAGCAGTACTTC
cdr3_length: 14; clone_size: -; v_call: TRBV18; j_call: TRBJ1-1; d_call: -; cdr3_aa: CASSLDIMNAEAFF; cdr3_nt: TGTGCCAGCTCACTGGACATCATGAACGCTGAAGCTTTCTTT
cdr3_length: 15; clone_size: many; v_call: TRBV4-1; j_call: TRBJ2-1; d_call: -; cdr3_aa: CASSQTSSSYNEQFF; cdr3_nt: TGCGCCAGCAGCCAAACTAGTAGCTCCTACAATGAGCAGTTCTTC
cdr3_length: 16; clone_size: many; v_call: TRBV15; j_call: TRBJ2-3; d_call: TRBD1; cdr3_aa: CATTQRRTGSTDTQYF; cdr3_nt: TGTGCCACCACACAACGTAGGACAGGGTCCACAGATACGCAGTATTTT
cdr3_length: 15; clone_size: many; v_call: TRBV13; j_call: TRBJ2-7; d_call: -; cdr3_aa: CASSPRGVGVDEQYF; cdr3_nt: TGTGCCAGCAGCCCACGGGGAGTAGGGGTTGACGAGCAGTACTTC
cdr3_length: 14; clone_size: -; v_call: TRBV27; j_call: TRBJ2-7; d_call: -; cdr3_aa: CASSSAGPSYEQYF; cdr3_nt: TGTGCCAGCAGTTCGGCGGGCCCGTCCTACGAGCAGTACTTC
cdr3_length: 12; clone_size: -; v_call: TRBV11-2; j_call: TRBJ1-6; d_call: -; cdr3_aa: CASSLGGVSLHF; cdr3_nt: TGTGCCAGCAGCTTAGGAGGGGTTTCCCTCCACTTT
cdr3_length: 14; clone_size: many; v_call: TRBV15; j_call: TRBJ2-7; d_call: TRBD2; cdr3_aa: CATSREGGIYEQYF; cdr3_nt: TGTGCCACCAGCAGAGAGGGGGGGATCTACGAGCAGTACTTC
cdr3_length: 12; clone_size: many; v_call: TRBV2; j_call: TRBJ1-5; d_call: -; cdr3_aa: CASSEFDQPQHF; cdr3_nt: TGTGCCAGCAGTGAATTTGATCAGCCCCAGCATTTT
cdr3_length: 15; clone_size: many; v_call: TRBV2; j_call: TRBJ1-3; d_call: -; cdr3_aa: CASSDSGTSGNTIYF; cdr3_nt: TGTGCCAGCAGTGACTCGGGGACATCTGGAAACACCATATATTTT
cdr3_length: 15; clone_size: -; v_call: TRBV7-3; j_call: TRBJ2-5; d_call: -; cdr3_aa: CASSLVSGVKETQYF; cdr3_nt: TGTGCCAGCAGCTTGGTTAGCGGAGTCAAAGAGACCCAGTACTTC
cdr3_length: 16; clone_size: many; v_call: TRBV7-3; j_call: TRBJ2-1; d_call: -; cdr3_aa: CASSFLGPISYNEQFF; cdr3_nt: TGTGCCAGCAGCTTTTTGGGGCCCATCTCCTACAATGAGCAGTTCTTC
cdr3_length: 16; clone_size: many; v_call: TRBV20-1; j_call: TRBJ2-7; d_call: TRBD2; cdr3_aa: CSANEAGGSPSYEQYF; cdr3_nt: TGCAGTGCTAACGAAGCGGGAGGTTCCCCCTCCTACGAGCAGTACTTC
cdr3_length: 11; clone_size: -; v_call: TRBV13; j_call: TRBJ1-5; d_call: -; cdr3_aa: CARDAWWPQHF; cdr3_nt: TGTGCTAGGGACGCCTGGTGGCCCCAGCATTTT
cdr3_length: 16; clone_size: -; v_call: TRBV25-1; j_call: TRBJ1-6; d_call: -; cdr3_aa: CASSASRGLYNSPLHF; cdr3_nt: TGTGCCAGCAGTGCTAGTAGGGGACTCTATAATTCACCCCTCCACTTT
cdr3_length: 15; clone_size: many; v_call: TRBV19; j_call: TRBJ1-2; d_call: -; cdr3_aa: CASSISYGGFLGYTF; cdr3_nt: TGTGCCAGTAGTATAAGCTATGGGGGGTTTCTTGGCTACACCTTC
cdr3_length: 13; clone_size: -; v_call: TRBV24-1; j_call: TRBJ1-5; d_call: TRBD1; cdr3_aa: CATRRTGKQPQHF; cdr3_nt: TGTGCCACCAGAAGGACAGGGAAACAGCCCCAGCATTTT
cdr3_length: 13; clone_size: many; v_call: TRBV6-4; j_call: TRBJ2-3; d_call: TRBD2; cdr3_aa: CASSPSGWDTQYF; cdr3_nt: TGTGCCAGCAGTCCTAGCGGGTGGGATACGCAGTATTTT
cdr3_length: 17; clone_size: many; v_call: TRBV29-1; j_call: TRBJ2-3; d_call: TRBD1; cdr3_aa: CSVENWRTGASTDTQYF; cdr3_nt: TGCAGCGTTGAAAATTGGAGGACAGGGGCGAGCACAGATACGCAGTATTTT
cdr3_length: 17; clone_size: many; v_call: TRBV19; j_call: TRBJ2-5; d_call: TRBD1; cdr3_aa: CASSVMTGVNFQETQYF; cdr3_nt: TGTGCCAGTAGTGTTATGACAGGGGTTAATTTCCAAGAGACCCAGTACTTC
cdr3_length: 14; clone_size: many; v_call: TRBV5-6; j_call: TRBJ1-4; d_call: -; cdr3_aa: CASSWAGGTEKLFF; cdr3_nt: TGTGCCAGCAGCTGGGCGGGGGGCACTGAAAAACTGTTTTTT